What follows are 15 T cell receptor beta chains derived from one specimen sequenced in a study of shared clonotypes between healthy human individuals. TCRdb's copy holds only in-frame clones and misses some; the assay was immunoSEQ multiplex PCR. The repertoire holds some 2,000,000 clones, with under 97% as singletons. Material: naive CD4+ T cells sorted from blood. The sample's subset: CD45RA+ positively selected. Source of these receptors: a man in his late teens or twenties in good health.

The rearrangement uses TRBV13 and TRBJ2-2, with 14 bases identical to TRBD2. V lost 4 bases to trimming and J lost 7 bases; unmatched junction nucleotides: 5. The CDR3 is 16 residues long. Per germline, CDR1 PRHDT and CDR2 FYEKMQ (reference sequence). The CDR3 loop is CASSSGLAGEVGELFF. CDR3 DNA sequence: TGTGCCAGCAGCTCGGGACTAGCGGGAGAGGTCGGGGAGCTGTTTTTT.

This chain joins TRBV5-1 and TRBJ2-5; the D call may be TRBD1 or TRBD2 (5 bases each). The CDR3 spans 14 residues. The germline V gene encodes CDR1 SGHRS and CDR2 YFSETQ. Trimming took off 4 bases at V and 1 base at J, with 11 bases between the two ends. The CDR3 coding sequence is TGCGCCAGCAGCGAGGGGATCAGCCAAGAGACCCAGTACTTC. This sequence encodes CASSEGISQETQYF.

The chain is built from TRBV7-9 and TRBJ2-5; TRBD2 agrees at 11 bases. Germline trimming cut 2 bases from V and 2 bases from J; bases unmatched to any gene: 7. CDR1 and CDR2 from the germline V gene are SEHNR and FQNEAQ (reference sequence). This CDR3 region has 17 residues. CDR3 DNA sequence: TGTGCCAGCAGCTTAAAGGCTAGCGGGAGGTTTCAAGAGACCCAGTACTTC. Translation: CASSLKASGRFQETQYF.

This clone appeared once. The chain couples TRBV28 to TRBJ2-7, with 7 bases lining up with TRBD1. Germline V gene sequence: CDR1 MDHEN, CDR2 SYDVKM. J gave up 3 bases and V 8 bases, and 7 bases lay outside the gene matches. CDR3 length: 13 residues. This chain's CDR3 is CASSTGFIYEQYF. The CDR3 region has the DNA TGTGCCAGCTCGACAGGGTTCATCTACGAGCAGTACTTC.

The chain recombines TRBV5-1 with TRBJ2-4; 7 nucleotides align to TRBD2. V dropped 0 bases and J dropped 2; count of bases not matched to a gene: 2. Germline V CDR1 and CDR2: SGHRS, YFSETQ. The CDR3 extends over 15 amino acids. The CDR3 coding sequence is TGCGCCAGCAGCTTGGAAGCGGGAACCAAAAACATTCAGTACTTC. Translation: CASSLEAGTKNIQYF.

V and J are TRBV10-3 and TRBJ2-1; weak D call: TRBD2 (6 bases). V was cut by 10 bases and J by 2 bases, with 24 bases left in between. Germline CDR1 is ENHRY and CDR2 is SYGVKD. The CDR3 contains 17 residues. The DNA for the CDR3 is TGTGCCACATCGGCGATCGGTGGGACTTCCACCTACAATGAGCAGTTCTTC. This encodes CATSAIGGTSTYNEQFF.

J is TRBJ1-5 and V is TRBV12-5, with no clear D. CDR1 and CDR2 from the germline V gene are LGHNT and FRNRAP. V shed 1 base and J shed 9 bases, with 7 bases lying between them. This CDR3 comprises 12 residues. The CDR3 DNA sequence: TGTGCTAGTGGTTTGGGAGCAGCGCCCCAGCATTTT. Protein: CASGLGAAPQHF.

The V gene is TRBV5-5, the J gene TRBJ1-1; D perhaps matches TRBD1 (5 bases). CDR1 and CDR2 from the germline V gene are SGHKS and YYEKEE (reference sequence). The CDR3 loop spans 14 amino acids. With 4 bases removed from V and 1 base from J, the gap between germline ends came to 11 bases. In DNA, the CDR3 is TGTGCCAGCAGCCTCAGGGTTGGGAACACTGAAGCTTTCTTT. Translating it yields CASSLRVGNTEAFF.

In the case of this clone: The germline gene is not matched at one end of the junction; a read error may be the cause. The chain links TRBV7-8 to TRBJ1-2; D is ambiguous. CDR1 is SGHVS and CDR2 is FQNEAQ in the germline V gene. This CDR3 comprises 11 residues. CDR3 nucleotides: TGTGCCAGCAGCCCGGACCGTATTTTCGCCTTC. Its protein product is CASSPDRIFAF.

J is TRBJ2-1 and V is TRBV7-2; TRBD1 agrees at 8 bases. V shed 4 bases and J 16 bases; nucleotides not matched to a gene: 15. The CDR3 totals 14 residues. Germline assignment: CDR1 SGHTA and CDR2 FQGNSA. The CDR3 DNA is TGTGCCAGCAGCTCTTTGTTGCATTCAGGGGGCAGCTTCTTC. Translated, it gives CASSSLLHSGGSFF.

The V gene is TRBV5-6, the J gene TRBJ2-3; D possibly corresponds to TRBD2 (6 bases). CDR1 SGHDT and CDR2 YYEEEE come from the germline V gene. V was pared by 4 bases and J by 1 base, with 16 bases between. This CDR3 contains 16 residues. CDR3 nucleotides: TGTGCCAGCAGCCTGGCCGCGGGACTTCGCACAGATACGCAGTATTTT. It translates to CASSLAAGLRTDTQYF.

The rearrangement uses TRBV10-2 and TRBJ2-7; 7 bases agree with TRBD2. Germline V gives CDR1 WSHSY, CDR2 SAAADI. J gave up 3 bases and V 4 bases, and 9 bases lay outside the gene matches. CDR3 length: 15 residues. CDR3 bases: TGCGCCAGCAGTGGGGGGGGAGTGGGGCTCTACGAGCAGTACTTC. This encodes CASSGGGVGLYEQYF.

The chain joins TRBV5-1 to TRBJ2-5; TRBD2 agrees at 10 bases. Looked up from germline, CDR1 is SGHRS and CDR2 is YFSETQ. The CDR3 contains 16 residues. The J segment lost 5 bases and the V segment lost 2 bases, leaving 9 bases of the junction unmatched. CDR3 residues: CASSFQTSGISETQYF. CDR3 nucleotides: TGCGCCAGCAGCTTCCAAACTAGCGGGATTAGTGAGACCCAGTACTTC.

The chain employs TRBV30 and TRBJ1-3, with TRBD1 identical over 7 bases. Germline assignment: CDR1 GTSNPN and CDR2 SVGIG (reference sequence). The V gene end was trimmed by 3 bases and the J gene end by 4 bases; junction bases not matched to a gene: 12. The CDR3 sequence is 16 residues long. CDR3 DNA sequence: TGTGCCTGGAGGGACCGGGAGGGGGCGCGAGGAAACACCATATATTTT. It codes for CAWRDREGARGNTIYF.

The chain couples TRBV6-1 to TRBJ1-1, with a possible D match to TRBD1 (6 bases). Germline CDR1 is MNHNS and CDR2 is SASEGT. V was shortened by 4 bases and J by 1 base, with 13 bases between the two germline ends. The CDR3 totals 15 residues. CDR3 sequence (DNA): TGTGCCAGCAGTGGGTTGAAGACAGGGAACACTGAAGCTTTCTTT. This encodes CASSGLKTGNTEAFF.